This TCR beta chain was recorded in a study of blood T cells in healthy people across ages (dated by TCRdb to about 2015). Some background on the complete study: In model experiments, roughly one uniquely barcoded TCR beta cDNA molecule per two T cells was captured by template switching. To track age-related changes in TCR beta repertoire diversity, the study relied on deep sequencing normalized with unique cDNA molecular identifiers. Four age groups were formed from the donors: young (average 16 years), middle-aged (approximately 39), aged (around 62) and long-lived (around 80). Two additional independent replicas of 1 million unique cDNA reads from the same blood draw were analyzed for two donors (one aged 18 to 30 and one aged 80 or older).

The library was produced with 5' RACE. Sequenced on an Illumina HiSeq 2500. A second PCR of about 6 to 12 cycles was run with a J-beta primer mix and a sample-barcoded 5' primer. A unique molecular identifier was introduced onto each TCR beta cDNA molecule by a template-switch 5' adaptor carrying 12 random nucleotides. At least 2.5 million CDR3-containing paired-end reads were obtained from each sample. First-strand cDNA was synthesized from all RNA with the Mint cDNA synthesis kit, primed by a TRBC-specific oligonucleotide. After uracil-DNA glycosylase treatment, a first 18-cycle PCR used universal primers M1SS and BC2_uni_R on all cDNA. Concerning the study's data processing: Normalization of each sample was performed by random selection of 1 million high-quality reads, each carrying a distinct molecular identifier. Instead of being binned into consensus sequences, reads with shared molecular identifiers were discarded. CDR3 identification, clonotype clustering and error correction used MiTCR with a Q25 quality threshold and the strictest error-elimination algorithm. Lower-bound total TCR beta diversity was estimated with a nonparametric unseen species model using Euler transformation. TCRdb reprocessing: public reads trimmed at Q25 with fastp, clones called with MiXCR, in-frame beta chains kept. One record per CDR3 amino acid sequence lists the most common genes and DNA. These V and J calls originate from TCRdb's pipeline instead of the authors' own analysis. This sample is represented by 600,000 to 900,000 distinct CDR3 sequences; approximately 24% of them were singletons. The ten top clones hold around 3% of the sample.

Systemically healthy Caucasian individuals from Russia, 35 to 50 in total and aged 6 to 90 years, were included as donors. Each donor gave roughly 9 milliliters of peripheral blood, drawn into EDTA-treated Vacutainer tubes. Ficoll-Paque density-gradient centrifugation was used to isolate PBMCs, with at least 6.5 million obtained per sample. Trizol reagent was used to extract total RNA from PBMCs, with at least 5 micrograms per sample. Naive CD45RAhigh/CD27high T cell percentages were measured by flow cytometry on a PBMC aliquot from every donor. From the cysteine through the phenylalanine, the CDR3 covers 15 amino acids. The only DNA kept is the CDR3, 45 bases in frame from the first base. The germline V gene (reference sequence) yields DFQATT for CDR1 and SNEGSKA for CDR2. Between the V and J ends, shortened by 0 bases and 7 bases respectively, the junction contains 15 bases. To note about this clonotype: Its recognized antigen is unknown. There are no base qualities to consult, and no much larger clone falls within one base.

Study-wide conclusions, independent of this receptor: Because the CMV infection status of the donors was unknown, age-related changes in expanded clonotypes may potentially have been confounded. The long-lived group showed more naive CD4+ T cells, fewer expanded clones and increased TCR diversity than the aged group, suggesting age selection. Bulk unsorted PBMC profiling prevented conclusive comparison of naive and antigen-experienced compartments. There was a strong correlation between observed TCR beta diversity and the percentage of naive T cells measured by flow cytometry. Estimates of total diversity from one million sequenced T cells were regarded as lower bounds and underestimates. Observed TCR beta diversity per million T cells fell roughly linearly with age, and a significant reduction was already apparent by age approximately 40.

The sample also formed part of further work on T cells of mothers and their children. As the second study states: Nine systemically healthy Caucasian individuals served as donors, namely three mothers together with their six children. cDNA synthesis used all of the extracted RNA, with roughly 1.6 ug of RNA in each 15 ul reaction. In the second PCR, sample barcodes and 2-4 random nucleotides were introduced via the M1S primer. Over 10 million TCR beta CDR3 reads came from each mother, compared with roughly 2.8 million reads from each child. Thymic selection shapes the output of TCR recombination in a similar way in related and unrelated pairs, and inherited differences have a minor effect. Normalized repertoire overlap in related mother-child pairs was always slightly higher than in unrelated mother-child pairs, but the difference was never significant. No persistent microchimeric T cell clones were detected, at a sensitivity of around 97 clones per million clonotypes. The study used deep NGS to compare TCR beta repertoires of mothers and children, seeking features distinguishing related mother-child pairs from unrelated individuals. Mothers averaged around 40 +/- 4 years of age and children averaged 11 +/- 4 years. After adapter ligation was performed with NEBNext reagents, the libraries were sequenced on an Illumina HiSeq 2000 with 100+100 nt paired-end reads. To prevent cross-contamination, the mother and child libraries were prepared one month apart and sequenced in separate runs. For each donor, between about 500,000 and 2,000,000 distinct TCR beta clonotypes were identified. Naive TCR beta clonotypes were estimated from low-frequency clonotypes matched to each donor's FACS-determined naive share, without sorting.

The receptor chain draws on TRBV20-1 and TRBJ1-4, with TRBD1 as a weak D call on 5 bases. This receptor was identified in a boy between 10 and 17 years old in good health. Sequencing was carried out using blood. The nucleotides are TGCAGTGCTAGAGATCCCACAAGGGGCTCTGAAAAACTGTTTTTT. This is translated as CSARDPTRGSEKLFF.